The source of this TCR beta chain is a study of sequential checkpoint blockade in melanoma. The CDR3 length is 15 residues. V lost 2 bases, J lost 8 bases, and 10 bases stayed unmatched. Germline V gives CDR1 SGHTS, CDR2 YDEGEE. This clone came up a few times. Clones were sequenced by immunoSEQ multiplex PCR, and TCRdb holds only the in-frame ones, with some missing. The data hold over 10,000 clones, with roughly 65% observed a single time. Indicated treatment: randomized to nivolumab then ipilimumab (arm A) or the reverse (arm B). From thawed PBMCs, live CD3+CD8+ cells negative for CD19 and CD56 were sorted.

The receptor was derived from a human donor with melanoma. The V and J genes are TRBV5-8 and TRBJ1-2; 9 nucleotides match TRBD1. The sequences come from CD8+ T cells sorted from blood (inferred from file names), collected from a patient given nivolumab and ipilimumab in sequence. The CDR3 reads CASSLRHRGRRGYTF. Here the CDR3 DNA reads TGTGCCAGCAGCTTACGGCACAGGGGGCGTCGAGGCTACACCTTC.